Below, one T cell receptor beta chain is given with its context. Its antigen is still unknown. These data belong to a study of OX40 agonist ivuxolimab in advanced cancers. On the study more broadly: Hepatocellular carcinoma, melanoma, renal cell or head and neck cancer was diagnosed in the dose-escalation patients.

Study-wide results and limits: Mean expanded clone counts were higher in CD8+ than CD4+ T cells. Blood T cells, both CD4+ and CD8+, expanded clonally by week 6 at 0.1 to 3.0 mg/kg. The authors also found low normalized T-cell clonal expansion in some nonresponders.

Profiling relied on immunoSEQ multiplex PCR, and the TCRdb table lists in-frame clones only, not all of them. Among fewer than 65,000 clones listed, 87% were seen once. The germline gives CDR1 SGHDN, CDR2 FVKESK. V lost 0 bases, J lost 7 bases, and 9 bases stayed unmatched. The length of the CDR3 is 17 residues. V is TRBV14 and J is TRBJ2-2; 9 positions match TRBD2. This clonotype originated in an adult with an advanced solid tumor such as melanoma, head and neck, liver or kidney cancer. The sample was CD4+ or CD8+ T cells sorted from blood, taken in a trial of the OX40 agonist ivuxolimab. Here the CDR3 DNA reads TGTGCCAGCAGCCAAGACCGTGCGGGGGGGCTTTACGGGGAGCTGTTTTTT. Encoded protein: CASSQDRAGGLYGELFF.